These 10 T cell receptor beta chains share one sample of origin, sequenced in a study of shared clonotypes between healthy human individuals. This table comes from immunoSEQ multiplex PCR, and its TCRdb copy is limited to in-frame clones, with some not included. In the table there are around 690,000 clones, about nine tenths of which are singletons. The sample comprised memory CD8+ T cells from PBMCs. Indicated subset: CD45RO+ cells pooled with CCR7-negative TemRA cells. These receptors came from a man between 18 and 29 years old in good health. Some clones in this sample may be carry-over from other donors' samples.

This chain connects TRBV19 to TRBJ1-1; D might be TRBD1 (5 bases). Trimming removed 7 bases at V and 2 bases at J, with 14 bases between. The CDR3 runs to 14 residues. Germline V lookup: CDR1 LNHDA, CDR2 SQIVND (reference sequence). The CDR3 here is CASTFRGLNTEAFF. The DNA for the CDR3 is TGTGCCAGTACGTTTAGGGGACTAAACACTGAAGCTTTCTTT.

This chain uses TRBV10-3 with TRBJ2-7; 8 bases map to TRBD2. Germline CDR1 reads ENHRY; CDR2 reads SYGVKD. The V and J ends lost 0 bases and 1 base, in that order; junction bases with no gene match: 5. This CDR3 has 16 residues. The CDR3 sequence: CAISESGGTRSYEQYF. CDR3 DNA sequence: TGTGCCATCAGTGAGTCAGGTGGGACTAGGTCCTACGAGCAGTACTTC.

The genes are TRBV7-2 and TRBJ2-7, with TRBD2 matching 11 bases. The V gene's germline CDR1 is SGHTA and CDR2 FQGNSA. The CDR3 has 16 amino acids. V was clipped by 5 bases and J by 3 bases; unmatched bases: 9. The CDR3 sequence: CASSIGTSGFVYEQYF. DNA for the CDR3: TGTGCCAGCAGCATTGGGACTAGCGGATTTGTCTACGAGCAGTACTTC.

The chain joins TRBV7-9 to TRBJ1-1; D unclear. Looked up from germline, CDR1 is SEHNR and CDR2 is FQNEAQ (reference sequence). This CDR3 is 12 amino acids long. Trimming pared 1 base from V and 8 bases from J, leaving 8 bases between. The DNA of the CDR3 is TGTGCCAGCAGCTTAGGTATAGGGGAAGCTTTCTTT. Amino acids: CASSLGIGEAFF.

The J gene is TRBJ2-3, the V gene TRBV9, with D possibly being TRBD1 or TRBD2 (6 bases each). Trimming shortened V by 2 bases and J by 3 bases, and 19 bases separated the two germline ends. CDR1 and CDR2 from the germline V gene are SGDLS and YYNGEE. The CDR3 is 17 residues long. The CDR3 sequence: CASSVGRVQGWTDTQYF. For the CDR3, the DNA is TGTGCCAGCAGCGTCGGGAGAGTACAGGGTTGGACAGATACGCAGTATTTT.

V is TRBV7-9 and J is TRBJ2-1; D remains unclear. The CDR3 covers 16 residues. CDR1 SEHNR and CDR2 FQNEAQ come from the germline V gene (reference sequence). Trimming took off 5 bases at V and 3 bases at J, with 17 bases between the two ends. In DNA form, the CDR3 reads TGTGCCAGCAGCAACCCCTGGCGGAATGTCTACAATGAGCAGTTCTTC. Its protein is CASSNPWRNVYNEQFF.

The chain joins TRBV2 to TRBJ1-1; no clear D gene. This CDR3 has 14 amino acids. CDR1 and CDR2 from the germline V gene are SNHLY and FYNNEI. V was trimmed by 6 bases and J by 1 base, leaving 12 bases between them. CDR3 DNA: TGTGCCAGCAGCGACTCCTTATGGAACACTGAAGCTTTCTTT. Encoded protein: CASSDSLWNTEAFF.

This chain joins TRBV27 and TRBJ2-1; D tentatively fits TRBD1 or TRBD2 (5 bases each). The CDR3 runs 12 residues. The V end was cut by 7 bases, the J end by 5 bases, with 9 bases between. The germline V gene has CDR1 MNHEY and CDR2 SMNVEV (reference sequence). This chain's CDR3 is CASTVGDNEQFF. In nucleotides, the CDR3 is TGTGCCAGCACCGTGGGGGACAATGAGCAGTTCTTC.

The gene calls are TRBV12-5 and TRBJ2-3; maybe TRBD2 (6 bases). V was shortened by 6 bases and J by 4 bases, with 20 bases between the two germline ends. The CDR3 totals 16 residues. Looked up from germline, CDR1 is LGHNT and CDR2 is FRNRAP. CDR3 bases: TGTGCTAGTGGGGCAACCTCCGGGAGTCCGGCAGATACGCAGTATTTT. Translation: CASGATSGSPADTQYF.

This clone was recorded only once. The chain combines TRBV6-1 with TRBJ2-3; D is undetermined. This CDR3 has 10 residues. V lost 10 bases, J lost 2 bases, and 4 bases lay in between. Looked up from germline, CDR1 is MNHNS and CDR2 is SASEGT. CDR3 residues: CATFTDTQYF. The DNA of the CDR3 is TGTGCCACTTTCACAGATACGCAGTATTTT.